The rows below give T cell receptor beta chains drawn from one sample of a study of blood T cell repertoires in COVID-19. The assay was immunoSEQ multiplex PCR, and TCRdb's table has in-frame clones only and misses some. The sample has fewer than 85,000 clones, 80% to 90% seen once. Sequenced sample: peripheral blood. These receptors were collected from a man aged 50 to 60 with active COVID-19. Each CDR3 is given with its conserved first and last residue. A D gene is named only where the DNA matches it firmly. The listing skips clone size in some rows; elsewhere it reads once, few, many or a size class.

TGTGCCAGCAGCGTTCGAGGGAGAGACACCGGGGAGCTGTTTTTT	CASSVRGRDTGELFF	-	TRBJ2-2	TRBV9	-
TGTGCCAGCAGCGCGGGGACTAGCGGAGGGGCTGTAACCTACGAGCAGTACTTC	CASSAGTSGGAVTYEQYF	TRBD2	TRBJ2-7	TRBV9	-
TGTGCCTGGAGTGCAGGGGTCGGCCCTAATCAGCCCCAGCATTTT	CAWSAGVGPNQPQHF	-	TRBJ1-5	TRBV30	-
TGTGCCAGCAGCACTAGCGGGAACACCGGGGAGCTGTTTTTT	CASSTSGNTGELFF	TRBD2	TRBJ2-2	TRBV7-3	-
TGTGCCAGCAGTTTTTCAGGGAGCAATCAGCCCCAGCATTTT	CASSFSGSNQPQHF	-	TRBJ1-5	TRBV6-5	-
TGTGCCAGCAGTCCCTATGGACAGGGCGGAACTGAAGCTTTCTTT	CASSPYGQGGTEAFF	TRBD1	TRBJ1-1	TRBV6-6	-
TGTGCCAGCAGTCCGACAGTTGCTAATGAAAAACTGTTTTTT	CASSPTVANEKLFF	-	TRBJ1-4	TRBV27	-
TGTGCCAGCAGCCACCTTCGGACCGGGGGATTAAGTGGCTACACCTTC	CASSHLRTGGLSGYTF	-	TRBJ1-2	TRBV7-8	-
TGTGCCAGCAGCCCAGGACAGGCAACAGACGAGCAGTACTTC	CASSPGQATDEQYF	TRBD1	TRBJ2-7	TRBV16	-
TGTGCTAGTGCCCGGACAGGGGGCTTTAGTGAAGCTTTCTTT	CASARTGGFSEAFF	TRBD1	TRBJ1-1	TRBV12-5	-
TGTGCCAGCAGCTTAGACAGGGGCTCCTACGAGCAGTACTTC	CASSLDRGSYEQYF	TRBD1	TRBJ2-7	TRBV7-2	-
TGTGCCAGCAGCTTAGGGGGTCCCGGGACAGGGTCCGACGAGCAGTACTTC	CASSLGGPGTGSDEQYF	TRBD1	TRBJ2-7	TRBV7-6	-
TGTGCCAGCAGCCCCCGTATAGAGACAGGGGTTTTGGAGCAGTACTTC	CASSPRIETGVLEQYF	TRBD1	TRBJ2-7	TRBV7-2	-
TGCGCCAGCAGCTTGTACGAACTAGCGGGACGTTCCTACGAGCAGTACTTC	CASSLYELAGRSYEQYF	TRBD2	TRBJ2-7	TRBV5-1	-
TGTGCCAGCAGTGGACAGGGCTGGACTGAAGCTTTCTTT	CASSGQGWTEAFF	TRBD1	TRBJ1-1	TRBV5-8	few
TGTGCCAGCAACAGACAGGGGGCTGCAACTAATGAAAAACTGTTTTTT	CASNRQGAATNEKLFF	TRBD1	TRBJ1-4	TRBV2	-
TGTGCCAGCAGCTTAGTAGCGGGAGAAATATACAATGAGCAGTTCTTC	CASSLVAGEIYNEQFF	TRBD2	TRBJ2-1	TRBV11-2	-
TGCGCCAGCAGCCAAGAAATGGCGGGGGGGCCACTAGACATTCAGTACTTC	CASSQEMAGGPLDIQYF	TRBD2	TRBJ2-4	TRBV4-3	-
TGTGCCAGTAGTAGCTACAGGGGGCTCGACACTGAAGCTTTCTTT	CASSSYRGLDTEAFF	TRBD1	TRBJ1-1	TRBV19	few
TGTGCCAGCAGCAAAGGGGACACTACTAACTATGGCTACACCTTC	CASSKGDTTNYGYTF	-	TRBJ1-2	TRBV21-1	-
TGTGCCAGCAGCTCGGATAGCGGAGGGGCTGCTGATACGCAGTATTTT	CASSSDSGGAADTQYF	-	TRBJ2-3	TRBV13	-
TGCGCCAGCAGCCAAGATCCGGGGGGGCCGAGGAATGAGCAGTTCTTC	CASSQDPGGPRNEQFF	TRBD2	TRBJ2-1	TRBV4-3	-
TGTGCCAGCAGCTTGCCGTGGGCAGGGGCCTTAGATACGCAGTATTTT	CASSLPWAGALDTQYF	-	TRBJ2-3	TRBV5-6	-
TGTGCCAGCAGCTTGGGGACTAGCGGGACTGATGAGCAGTTCTTC	CASSLGTSGTDEQFF	TRBD2	TRBJ2-1	TRBV5-4	-
TGCAGCGTTGGCGAAACTAATGAAAAACTGTTTTTT	CSVGETNEKLFF	-	TRBJ1-4	TRBV29-1	-
TGCGCCAGCAGCCAAGGTTTGGACAGGGTTGGTAGTCCATACAATGAGCAGTTCTTC	CASSQGLDRVGSPYNEQFF	TRBD1	TRBJ2-1	TRBV4-1	-
TGTGCCAGCAGCTCGAGGTCAAATCAGCCCCAGCATTTT	CASSSRSNQPQHF	-	TRBJ1-5	TRBV5-8	-
TGTGCCAGCAGTACGGGACAGGGGGCGCACGGCTACACCTTC	CASSTGQGAHGYTF	TRBD1	TRBJ1-2	TRBV6-5	-
TGTGCCAGCAAACAGGGAAACGCAGATACGCAGTATTTT	CASKQGNADTQYF	-	TRBJ2-3	TRBV27	-
TGTGCCTGGAGTGTTGGGCACCAGATAGCTGGAAACACCATATATTTT	CAWSVGHQIAGNTIYF	-	TRBJ1-3	TRBV30	-
TGTGCCAGCAGCCGTAGCGGGAGAAATACGCAGTATTTT	CASSRSGRNTQYF	TRBD2	TRBJ2-3	TRBV27	-
TGCGCCAGCAGCCAAGATATTATGTCTGGGGCCAACGTCCTGACTTTC	CASSQDIMSGANVLTF	-	TRBJ2-6	TRBV4-3	-
TGTGCCAGCCAGGTCAGCGGGAGGGAGCAGTACTTC	CASQVSGREQYF	TRBD2	TRBJ2-7	TRBV6-5	-
TGTGCCAGCAGGCGGGACCTCGAGGGGTACGGCACTGAAGCTTTCTTT	CASRRDLEGYGTEAFF	-	TRBJ1-1	TRBV27	-